Following are 10 T cell receptor beta chains from one sample sequenced in a study of T-cell memory formation after mild COVID-19. Using its own MiXCR run on the 5' RACE reads, TCRdb lists one record per CDR3 protein. The table has hundreds of thousands of distinct CDR3 sequences, roughly a sixth seen once. Sequenced sample: PBMCs or a T cell subset sorted from them (not recorded which). The receptor set was obtained from a man between 18 and 29 years old who had mild COVID-19 (a few samples of this study predate the infection). Cell type and time point are not known.

The CDR3 DNA reads as TGCGCCAGCAGCCAAGATTGGGGCAGGAGCTATGGCTACACCTTC. Translation: CASSQDWGRSYGYTF. The chain carries TRBV4-3 and TRBJ1-2, with D possibly being TRBD1 (5 bases). The germline V gene has CDR1 LGHNA and CDR2 YSLEER. V was shortened by 0 bases and J by 4 bases, with 12 bases between the two germline ends. The CDR3 has 15 amino acids.

This rearrangement joins TRBV10-3 to TRBJ2-7; 12 bases are a match to TRBD1. Germline CDR1 ENHRY, CDR2 SYGVKD. CDR3 length equals 13 residues. V trimming: 8 bases; J trimming: 4 bases; junction bases outside the gene matches: 3. CDR3 sequence: CAIGTGGGYEQYV. CDR3 coding DNA: TGTGCCATCGGGACAGGGGGCGGATACGAGCAGTACGTC.

This chain connects TRBV15 to TRBJ2-7, with TRBD1 as a possible D gene (7 bases). The germline V and J ends were trimmed by 4 bases and 7 bases, with 20 bases remaining between them. The length of the CDR3 is 15 residues. Germline V lookup: CDR1 LNHNV, CDR2 YYDKDF (reference sequence). The CDR3: CATSTATGRSREQYV. The CDR3 DNA sequence: TGTGCCACCAGCACCGCGACAGGGAGGTCGCGGGAGCAGTACGTC.

The chain joins TRBV4-3 to TRBJ1-2; no definite D call. Deletions cut 3 bases from V and 6 bases from J, with 14 bases between. The V gene's germline CDR1 is LGHNA and CDR2 YSLEER. The CDR3 length is 14 residues. CDR3 in DNA: TGCGCCAGCAGCCACATGCAGGTTGGCGATGGCTACACCTTC. This translates into CASSHMQVGDGYTF.

The CDR3 reads CSAGQGNEQYF. CDR3 nucleotides: TGCAGCGCGGGACAGGGGAACGAGCAGTACTTC. The rearrangement uses TRBV20-1 and TRBJ2-7; TRBD1 matches 10 bases. This CDR3 region has 11 residues. Germline CDR1 and CDR2: DFQATT and SNEGSKA (reference sequence).

This chain links TRBV18 with TRBJ1-1; D unclear. The CDR3 runs to 15 residues. Germline CDR1 KGHSH, CDR2 LQKENI. Trimming pared 0 bases from V and 4 bases from J, leaving 12 bases between. The CDR3 here is CASSPPVGPGTEAFF. Here the CDR3 DNA reads TGTGCCAGCTCACCACCGGTCGGTCCTGGCACTGAAGCTTTCTTT.

In this sample, this clonotype turned up a few times. The chain carries TRBV11-1 and TRBJ1-1; D is unclear. The length of the CDR3 is 12 residues. CDR1 is SGHAT, CDR2 FQDESV, per germline (reference sequence). The germline V and J ends were trimmed by 5 bases and 6 bases, with 10 bases remaining between them. The chain's CDR3 is CASSEPAAEAFF. The CDR3 coding sequence is TGTGCCAGCAGCGAGCCAGCGGCTGAAGCTTTCTTT.

This clonotype was found many times. The chain couples TRBV7-3 to TRBJ2-5; the D call may be TRBD1 or TRBD2 (10 bases each). CDR1 is SGHTA, CDR2 FQGTGA, per germline. Trimming took 5 bases from V and 1 from J, leaving 26 bases between them. The CDR3 has 19 residues. The CDR3, as DNA: TGTGCCAGCAGCGTGGACAGGGGGAAACTAGCGGGGATCCAAGAGACCCAGTACTTC. Translating it yields CASSVDRGKLAGIQETQYF.

This clonotype appeared a few times. The chain uses TRBV7-6 and TRBJ1-3; possible D gene TRBD1, 5 bases. V dropped 4 bases and J dropped 1 base, with 11 bases sitting between them. The germline CDR1 and CDR2 sequences are SGHVS and FNYEAQ. The length of the CDR3 is 15 residues. CDR3 DNA sequence: TGTGCCAGCAGCTCAGCAGGGTTTTCTGGAAACACCATATATTTT. As protein: CASSSAGFSGNTIYF.

This clonotype has more than one count but fewer than ten. The chain is built from TRBV27 and TRBJ2-6; D is ambiguous. CDR3 length equals 17 residues. CDR1 is MNHEY, CDR2 SMNVEV, per germline (reference sequence). Trimming left V 5 bases short and J 4 bases short, with 18 bases between. CDR3 coding DNA: TGTGCCAGCAGTACGCCGACGGGTTCGCCCGGGGCCAACGTCCTGACTTTC. It yields the protein CASSTPTGSPGANVLTF.